Below, 8 T cell receptor beta chains from the same sample are listed, as sequenced in a study of T cell responses to AZD1222 COVID-19 vaccine (dated by TCRdb to 2020 to 2022). Library method: the immunoSEQ multiplex PCR assay. TCRdb obtained this table from immuneACCESS and retained in-frame rearrangements with V and J assigned. These tables miss some clones; where compared with another copy, unresolved V genes account for less than half of the shortfall, and the remainder is unexplained. Across this sample there are about 110,000 clones, with about 90% seen only once. Jointly, the top ten make up about 7.7% of the sample. The time point label of this sample denotes: about 28 days (+/-7) after the second vaccine dose. The material sequenced was peripheral blood, taken 28 days after the second AZD1222 dose. These receptor sequences come from an adult who received the AZD1222 COVID-19 vaccine.

This clone was seen just once. The chain links TRBV7-2 to TRBJ1-5, with a possible D match to TRBD1 (6 bases). The CDR3 runs 17 residues. Looked up from germline, CDR1 is SGHTA and CDR2 is FQGNSA. V lost 5 bases and J 4 bases, leaving 21 bases between the germline ends. CDR3 in amino acids: CASSHYTNRARNQPQHF. In nucleotides, the CDR3 is TGTGCCAGCAGCCATTATACGAACAGGGCTCGAAATCAGCCCCAGCATTTT.

The chain has TRBV27 and TRBJ1-1, with TRBD1 as a possible D gene (6 bases). The germline V gene encodes CDR1 MNHEY and CDR2 SMNVEV (reference sequence). Trimming stripped 6 bases from V and 3 bases from J, with 20 bases between. This CDR3 is built from 16 residues. The CDR3 loop reads CASRPTGYWDYTEAFF. CDR3 in DNA: TGTGCCAGCAGACCAACAGGGTATTGGGATTACACTGAAGCTTTCTTT.

The chain carries TRBV7-9 and TRBJ1-6, with D uncertain. CDR1 and CDR2 from the germline V gene are SEHNR and FQNEAQ (reference sequence). The CDR3 sequence is 12 residues long. Trimming took 2 bases from V and 6 from J, leaving 2 bases between them. The chain's CDR3 is CASSLSNSPLHF. As DNA, the CDR3 is TGTGCCAGCAGCTTAAGTAATTCACCCCTCCACTTT.

This rearrangement joins TRBV4-1 to TRBJ1-6; TRBD1 is a possible D gene (5 bases). The CDR3 has 15 residues. CDR1 and CDR2 from the germline V gene are MGHRA and YSYEKL. The V gene lost 1 base and the J gene lost 9 bases, with 13 bases spanning the gap. CDR3 coding DNA: TGCGCCAGCAGCCAAGGGGGGGGTCTGGGTTCACCCCTCCACTTT. The encoded protein is CASSQGGGLGSPLHF.

This chain joins TRBV4-2 and TRBJ2-7; D is uncertain. The CDR3 spans 18 residues. Germline CDR1 reads LGHNA; CDR2 reads YNFKEQ. V lost 1 base and J 0 bases, leaving 19 bases between the germline ends. CDR3 nucleotide sequence: TGTGCCAGCAGCCAAGTTACCGTTGGACCAGAATACTCCTACGAGCAGTACTTC. It is translated as CASSQVTVGPEYSYEQYF.

This clone was recorded once. The J gene is TRBJ1-5, the V gene TRBV28; a weak D match, TRBD1 (6 bases). CDR3 length equals 16 residues. The germline V and J ends were trimmed by 4 bases and 2 bases, with 15 bases remaining between them. Germline loops: CDR1 MDHEN, CDR2 SYDVKM. The CDR3 is CASSYPNRVGNQPQHF. The DNA of the CDR3 is TGTGCCAGCAGTTACCCAAACAGGGTGGGCAATCAGCCCCAGCATTTT.

V and J are TRBV7-2 and TRBJ2-6; D is uncertain. The ends were cut back, 5 bases at V and 1 base at J, with 12 bases in the middle. CDR3 size: 16 residues. Germline V gene data show CDR1 as SGHTA and CDR2 as FQGNSA. Here the CDR3 DNA reads TGTGCCAGCAGCCCCCAGATGGCTTCTGGGGCCAACGTCCTGACTTTC. Its protein product is CASSPQMASGANVLTF.

This chain links TRBV4-1 with TRBJ2-2; TRBD2 agrees at 8 bases. V dropped 5 bases and J dropped 6; count of bases not matched to a gene: 8. The CDR3 spans 15 residues. Per the germline V gene, CDR1 is MGHRA and CDR2 is YSYEKL. CDR3 in DNA: TGCGCCAGCAGCTCCCGTGGGACTAGTCCCGGGGAGCTGTTTTTT. Translated, it gives CASSSRGTSPGELFF.